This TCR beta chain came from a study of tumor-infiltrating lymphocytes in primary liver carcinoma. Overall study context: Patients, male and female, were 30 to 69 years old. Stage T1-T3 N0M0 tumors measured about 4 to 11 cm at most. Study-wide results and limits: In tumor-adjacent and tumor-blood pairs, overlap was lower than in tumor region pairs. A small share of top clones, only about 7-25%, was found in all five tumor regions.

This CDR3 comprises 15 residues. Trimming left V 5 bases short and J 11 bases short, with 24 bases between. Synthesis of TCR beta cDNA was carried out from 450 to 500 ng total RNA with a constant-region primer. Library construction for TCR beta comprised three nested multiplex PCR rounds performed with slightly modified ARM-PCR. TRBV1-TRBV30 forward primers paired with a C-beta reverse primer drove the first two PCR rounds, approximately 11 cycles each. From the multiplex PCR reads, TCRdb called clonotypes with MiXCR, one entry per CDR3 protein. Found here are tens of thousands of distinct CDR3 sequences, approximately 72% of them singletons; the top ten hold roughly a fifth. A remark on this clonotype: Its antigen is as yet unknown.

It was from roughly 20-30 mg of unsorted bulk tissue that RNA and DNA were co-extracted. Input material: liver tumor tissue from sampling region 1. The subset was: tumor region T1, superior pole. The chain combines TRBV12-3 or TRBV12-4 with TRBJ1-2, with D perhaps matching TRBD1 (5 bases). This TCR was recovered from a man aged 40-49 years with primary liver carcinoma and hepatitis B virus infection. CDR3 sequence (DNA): TGTGCCAGCAGTCCGAGACGGATTCAGGGCTATGAGTACACCTTC. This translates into CASSPRRIQGYEYTF.